The TCR beta chain under discussion was sequenced for a study of shared clonotypes between healthy human individuals. V dropped 0 bases and J dropped 6 bases, with 7 bases sitting between them. This CDR3 region has 13 residues. Germline V CDR1 and CDR2: SGHRS, YFSETQ. Each PCR replicate from the sorted subsets contained 150 to 250 ng DNA, which is 25,000 to 30,000 T cell genomes. Sequencing used immunoSEQ multiplex PCR; TCRdb keeps in-frame clones, though not all of them. The sample includes approximately 840,000 clones, about 96% seen only once; the top ten take about 0.21%. Study-level points and caveats: Only blood samples were collected, and tissue repertoires likely differ. A generally larger estimated richness was seen in naive subsets than in memory subsets.

Terminally differentiated effector memory CD45RA+ cells were excluded from the naive CD8 cells, which were CD45RO-negative and positively selected for CCR7. Every contributor of samples was a Caucasian grown-up residing in Nashville, Tennessee. This clone was observed a single time. Its antigen remains unidentified. The origin of this receptor is a man younger than 40 in good health. The chain combines TRBV5-1 with TRBJ2-1; weak D call: TRBD1 (5 bases). Material for sequencing was naive CD8+ T cells sorted from blood. The CDR3 protein is CASSLGRVNEQFF. Written as DNA, the CDR3 is TGCGCCAGCAGCTTGGGCAGGGTCAATGAGCAGTTCTTC.